Following are 21 T cell receptor beta chains from one sample sequenced in a study of CD4 T cells in relation to SARS-CoV-2 and coronaviruses. This table comes from immunoSEQ multiplex PCR, and its TCRdb copy is limited to in-frame clones, with some not included. The sample lists fewer than 25,000 clones, over 65% seen once, with approximately 28% in the top ten. CD4+ T cells from unexposed donors were obtained before the COVID-19 pandemic (2011-2018). The cells were cultured for under 13 days before CD4+ T cells were isolated. Their antigens remain unidentified. Sequencing was done on a sample of CD4+ T cells from PBMCs, cultured in vitro. These receptors all come from a human donor in good health.

The chain combines TRBV5-1 with TRBJ2-1; 11 bases align to TRBD2. The ends lost 3 bases at V and 8 bases at J; junction bases unmatched: 4. CDR3 length: 14 residues. Germline CDR1 reads SGHRS; CDR2 reads YFSETQ. CDR3 bases: TGCGCCAGCAGCTCTAGACTAGCGGGGTATGAGCAGTTCTTC. Amino acid sequence: CASSSRLAGYEQFF.

This chain links TRBV28 with TRBJ2-5; 7 bases align to TRBD1. J gave up 5 bases and V 6 bases, and 6 bases lay outside the gene matches. Germline-derived CDR1 and CDR2 are MDHEN and SYDVKM. The CDR3 covers 13 residues. CDR3 coding DNA: TGTGCCAGCAGAACGACAGGGCCCGAGACCCAGTACTTC. Translation: CASRTTGPETQYF. Combining the CDR3 with reference TRBV28 and TRBJ2-5 gives the whole variable domain DVKVTQSSRYLVKRTGEKVFLECVQDMDHENMFWYRQDPGLGLRLIYFSYDVKMKEKGDIPEGYSVSREKKERFSLILESASTNQTSMYLCASRTTGPETQYFGPGTRLLVL.

The V gene is TRBV24-1, the J gene TRBJ2-3; TRBD2 agrees at 10 bases. Trimming at V came to 2 bases and at J to 4 bases, leaving 5 bases not matched to a gene. Germline CDR1 reads KGHDR; CDR2 reads SFDVKD. The CDR3 sequence is 16 residues long. Here the CDR3 reads CATSDYSGRRADTQYF. The CDR3, as DNA: TGTGCCACCAGTGATTATAGCGGGAGGAGGGCAGATACGCAGTATTTT.

The chain uses TRBV2 and TRBJ2-1, with TRBD1 as a possible D gene (5 bases). This CDR3 contains 16 residues. Germline CDR1 reads SNHLY; CDR2 reads FYNNEI. V shed 8 bases and J shed 0 bases, with 17 bases lying between them. The DNA of the CDR3 is TGTGCCAGCTACGGGTCGGAAGACAGCTCCTACAATGAGCAGTTCTTC. Its protein product is CASYGSEDSSYNEQFF.

This clone occurred a few times. J is TRBJ2-7 and V is TRBV14; D possibly uses TRBD1 or TRBD2 (5 bases each). V lost 4 bases to trimming and J lost 5 bases, with 15 bases between them. This CDR3 is 14 amino acids long. The germline CDR1 and CDR2 sequences are SGHDN and FVKESK. The CDR3 protein is CASSRWGTTHEQYF. CDR3 bases: TGTGCCAGCAGCCGGTGGGGGACCACCCACGAGCAGTACTTC.

The rearrangement links TRBV4-1 to TRBJ2-3, with D hard to call. The CDR3 sequence is 15 residues long. Per germline, CDR1 MGHRA and CDR2 YSYEKL. Deletions cut 0 bases from V and 1 base from J, with 8 bases between. The CDR3, as DNA: TGCGCCAGCAGCCAAGATCTTTGGGGCACAGATACGCAGTATTTT. It yields the protein CASSQDLWGTDTQYF.

The chain is built from TRBV18 and TRBJ1-2, with TRBD1 matching 12 bases. Unmatched junction bases numbered 15, after V lost 1 base and J lost 3 bases. The CDR3 has 20 residues. Germline assignment: CDR1 KGHSH and CDR2 LQKENI. CDR3 amino acids: CASSPLGPPGTGGRDYGYTF. CDR3 coding DNA: TGTGCCAGCTCACCACTGGGACCCCCAGGGACAGGGGGCAGGGACTATGGCTACACCTTC.

The chain has TRBV3-1 (or the pseudogene TRBV3-2) and TRBJ2-5, with D perhaps being TRBD1 or TRBD2 (7 bases each). Germline loops: CDR1 LGHDT, CDR2 YNNKEL (reference sequence). This CDR3 has 13 residues. The ends were cut back, 7 bases at V and 4 bases at J, with 13 bases in the middle. Written as DNA, the CDR3 is TGTGCCAGCACTTCAGGGGGGGTAGAGACCCAGTACTTC. It is translated as CASTSGGVETQYF.

This clone was picked up one time. The chain is built from TRBV5-1 and TRBJ2-3; 7 bases agree with TRBD2. The CDR3 is 16 residues long. Germline-derived CDR1 and CDR2 are SGHRS and YFSETQ. V lost 4 bases and J lost 2; bases outside the gene matches: 10. The CDR3 region has the DNA TGCGCCAGCAGCCCAACCGGGACTATCATCACAGATACGCAGTATTTT. Amino acid sequence: CASSPTGTIITDTQYF.

V and J are TRBV5-4 and TRBJ2-4; TRBD2 matches at 14 bases. The CDR3 consists of 16 residues. The V segment lost 4 bases and the J segment 10 bases; nucleotides outside the gene matches: 10. Per the germline V gene, CDR1 is SGHNT and CDR2 is YYREEE (reference sequence). In DNA form, the CDR3 reads TGTGCCAGCAGCGCAATGGGGACTAGCGGGAGCAGGATTCAGTACTTC. Amino acids: CASSAMGTSGSRIQYF. Filled out from reference TRBV5-4 and TRBJ2-4, the complete variable domain reads ETGVTQSPTHLIKTRGQQVTLRCSSQSGHNTVSWYQQALGQGPQFIFQYYREEENGRGNFPPRFSGLQFPNYSSELNVNALELDDSALYLCASSAMGTSGSRIQYFGAGTRLSVL.

This rearrangement joins TRBV30 to TRBJ1-1; D remains ambiguous. The germline CDR1 and CDR2 sequences are GTSNPN and SVGIG (reference sequence). The V gene lost 2 bases and the J gene lost 4 bases, with 8 bases spanning the gap. The CDR3 sequence is 12 residues long. CDR3 residues: CAWSTRSTEAFF. The CDR3 DNA reads TGTGCCTGGAGTACCCGAAGCACTGAAGCTTTCTTT.

V and J are TRBV14 and TRBJ1-1, with a tentative D call TRBD1 (5 bases). Trimming stripped 3 bases from V and 3 bases from J, with 8 bases between. This CDR3 region has 13 residues. CDR1 is SGHDN and CDR2 is FVKESK in the germline V gene. The DNA of the CDR3 is TGTGCCAGCAGCCAGACAGACTACACTGAAGCTTTCTTT. Translating gives CASSQTDYTEAFF. The entire variable domain, with the rest obtained from reference TRBV14 and TRBJ1-1, is as follows: EAGVTQFPSHSVIEKGQTVTLRCDPISGHDNLYWYRRVMGKEIKFLLHFVKESKQDESGMPNNRFLAERTGGTYSTLKVQPAELEDSGVYFCASSQTDYTEAFFGQGTRLTVV.

As DNA, the CDR3 is TGTGCCAGCAGCGTAGATGTTGGAAACACCATATATTTT. Its protein is CASSVDVGNTIYF. This sequence joins TRBV9 and TRBJ1-3, with D hard to call. V lost 0 bases, J lost 3 bases, and 4 bases lay in between. The CDR3 is made up of 13 amino acids. CDR1 and CDR2 (germline): SGDLS, YYNGEE.

The V call is TRBV20-1, the J call TRBJ2-7; D gene ambiguous. This CDR3 comprises 11 residues. V lost 7 bases to trimming and J lost 3 bases, with 10 bases between them. Germline CDR1 and CDR2: DFQATT and SNEGSKA (reference sequence). The CDR3 region has the DNA TGCAGTGTTAGGGATCACTACGAGCAGTACTTC. Amino acids: CSVRDHYEQYF.

J is TRBJ1-2 and V is TRBV5-5; D uncertain. Germline CDR1 SGHKS, CDR2 YYEKEE (reference sequence). V lost 3 bases and J 2 bases, leaving 8 bases between the germline ends. This CDR3 spans 13 amino acids. DNA for the CDR3: TGTGCCAGCAGCTCGCCCGGGAACTATGGCTACACCTTC. Its translation is CASSSPGNYGYTF.

This chain connects TRBV18 to TRBJ1-2; the D gene is possibly TRBD1 (6 bases). V lost 3 bases, J lost 2 bases, and 10 bases lay in between. Per germline, CDR1 KGHSH and CDR2 LQKENI. The CDR3 sequence is 14 residues long. CDR3 DNA: TGTGCCAGCTCACCTACAGGGTCCAACTATGGCTACACCTTC. It is translated as CASSPTGSNYGYTF.

This clone was recorded once. This chain connects TRBV2 to TRBJ2-3, with 8 bases aligning to TRBD1. CDR1 and CDR2 from the germline V gene are SNHLY and FYNNEI. Germline trimming cut 6 bases from V and 2 bases from J; bases unmatched to any gene: 7. CDR3 length equals 15 residues. Here the CDR3 DNA reads TGTGCCAGCAGGCTTGACAGGGGCCTCACAGATACGCAGTATTTT. Amino acid sequence: CASRLDRGLTDTQYF.

This clone was counted only a few times. This sequence joins TRBV5-1 and TRBJ1-1; possible D gene TRBD1, 5 bases. The germline V gene has CDR1 SGHRS and CDR2 YFSETQ. This CDR3 has 18 amino acids. V lost 3 bases to trimming and J lost 1 base, with 22 bases between them. CDR3 nucleotides: TGCGCCAGCAGCTCTGGCCTCGGGGGGACCGGAGAGAACACTGAAGCTTTCTTT. It encodes CASSSGLGGTGENTEAFF. Full variable domain (missing parts from reference TRBV5-1 and TRBJ1-1): KAGVTQTPRYLIKTRGQQVTLSCSPISGHRSVSWYQQTPGQGLQFLFEYFSETQRNKGNFPGRFSGRQFSNSRSEMNVSTLELGDSALYLCASSSGLGGTGENTEAFFGQGTRLTVV.

The chain links TRBV4-2 to TRBJ2-7; 9 nucleotides align to TRBD2. This CDR3 has 18 residues. Per germline, CDR1 LGHNA and CDR2 YNFKEQ. The junction had 15 bases not matched to a gene; V was cut back by 2 bases and J by 4 bases. CDR3: CASSQFLLQREEGYEQYF. DNA of the CDR3: TGTGCCAGCAGCCAATTTCTTTTACAGCGGGAGGAAGGTTACGAGCAGTACTTC.

This clone was counted between two and nine times. J is TRBJ2-1 and V is TRBV7-3; D may be TRBD2 (6 bases). This CDR3 contains 12 residues. Deletions cut 2 bases from V and 8 bases from J, with 7 bases between. Germline CDR1 is SGHTA and CDR2 is FQGTGA. The DNA for the CDR3 is TGTGCCAGCAGCTTATCTAGCGATGAGCAGTTCTTC. Translation gives CASSLSSDEQFF.

V and J are TRBV27 and TRBJ1-2; tentatively, D is TRBD1 (5 bases). This CDR3 comprises 15 residues. Germline CDR1 reads MNHEY; CDR2 reads SMNVEV (reference sequence). Trimming pared 6 bases from V and 8 bases from J, leaving 22 bases between. This CDR3 is CASREEGGGNRGYTF. In DNA form, the CDR3 reads TGTGCCAGCAGAGAGGAGGGCGGGGGAAATCGCGGCTACACCTTC.